These T cell receptor beta chains were read from a single sample in a study of T cells in Graves' hyperthyroidism and ophthalmopathy. TCRdb used MiXCR to reprocess the multiplex PCR reads, holding one entry per CDR3 protein. The sample lists nearly 750,000 distinct CDR3 sequences, 30% to 40% occurring once. Input material: blood. These receptors came from a woman aged 40 to 50 with Graves' hyperthyroidism. The CDR3 runs from the conserved cysteine through the conserved F or W. A D gene is named only where the DNA matches it firmly. Clone size, where shown, is once, few, many, or a class for clones that have expanded.

size: .
V: TRBV6-6
D: TRBD1
J: TRBJ2-7
DNA: TGTGCCAGCAGTGACAGGGGGCGCGGCCACGAGCAGTACTTC
CDR3: CASSDRGRGHEQYF

size: .
V: TRBV9
D: TRBD1
J: TRBJ1-4
DNA: TGTGCCAGCAGCTCCGGGACAGTCGGTAATGAAAAACTGTTTTTT
CDR3: CASSSGTVGNEKLFF

size: .
V: TRBV7-4
D: TRBD2
J: TRBJ2-7
DNA: TGTGCCAGCACCGCCGGGACTAGCGTTCCCTACGAGCAGTACTTC
CDR3: CASTAGTSVPYEQYF

size: few
V: TRBV6-6
D: .
J: TRBJ1-5
DNA: TGTGCCAGCAGTGCGACCGGGGGCTTGCGGCCCCAGCATTTT
CDR3: CASSATGGLRPQHF

size: few
V: TRBV2
D: .
J: TRBJ2-3
DNA: TGTGCCAGCAGCATGCTAGGAGATACGCAGTATTTT
CDR3: CASSMLGDTQYF

size: few
V: TRBV12-3/TRBV12-4
D: .
J: TRBJ1-1
DNA: TGTGCCAGCAGTTTTTATGAGGGCAACACTGAAGCTTTCTTT
CDR3: CASSFYEGNTEAFF

size: many
V: TRBV5-1
D: .
J: TRBJ2-7
DNA: TGCGCCAGCAGCGATGCGGGACGGTCCTACGAGCAGTACTTC
CDR3: CASSDAGRSYEQYF

size: .
V: TRBV14
D: TRBD2
J: TRBJ2-6
DNA: TGTGCCAGCAGCCAACGGGAGGGGACCTCTGGGGCCAACGTCCTGACTTTC
CDR3: CASSQREGTSGANVLTF

size: .
V: TRBV11-2
D: .
J: TRBJ1-2
DNA: TGTGCCAGCAGCGACAGCTTCTATGGCTACACCTTC
CDR3: CASSDSFYGYTF

size: few
V: TRBV7-3
D: TRBD1
J: TRBJ1-6
DNA: TGTGCCAGCAGCCCGGGACAGGGGATCGGCAATTCACCCCTCCACTTT
CDR3: CASSPGQGIGNSPLHF

size: .
V: TRBV9
D: .
J: TRBJ2-5
DNA: TGTGCCAGCAGCGTGTCCCGCGGAGAAGAGACCCAGTACTTC
CDR3: CASSVSRGEETQYF

size: many
V: TRBV5-1
D: TRBD1
J: TRBJ1-1
DNA: TGTGCCAGCAGCCTCACAGGGGGCTACACTGAAGCTTTCTTT
CDR3: CASSLTGGYTEAFF

size: many
V: TRBV29-1
D: .
J: TRBJ1-2
DNA: TGCAGCGTTGGAGAGAATGGCTACACCTTC
CDR3: CSVGENGYTF

size: many
V: TRBV7-9
D: .
J: TRBJ2-5
DNA: TGTGCCAGCAGCCAGGACGAACGCATTCAGACCCAGTACTTC
CDR3: CASSQDERIQTQYF

size: .
V: TRBV7-2
D: .
J: TRBJ2-5
DNA: TGTGCCAGCAGCTTAAGGTCAGGGTCACAAGAGACCCAGTACTTC
CDR3: CASSLRSGSQETQYF

size: once
V: TRBV7-2
D: .
J: TRBJ2-7
DNA: TGTGCCAGCTCACCCGGATGGGACCCCTGGAACGAGCAGTACTTC
CDR3: CASSPGWDPWNEQYF

size: .
V: TRBV20-1
D: .
J: TRBJ2-5
DNA: TGCAGTGAAGGAGCGGTACAAGAGACCCAGTACTTC
CDR3: CSEGAVQETQYF

size: .
V: TRBV5-1
D: TRBD2
J: TRBJ2-2
DNA: TGTGCCAGCAGGTTGCTAGCGGGAGGGACCGGGGAGCTGTTTTTT
CDR3: CASRLLAGGTGELFF

size: .
V: TRBV20-1
D: TRBD1
J: TRBJ1-2
DNA: TGCAGTGCTAGAGGAGTTACAGGGGTCGAAGTGGATGGCTACACCTTC
CDR3: CSARGVTGVEVDGYTF

size: many
V: TRBV9
D: .
J: TRBJ1-3
DNA: TGTGCCAGCAGCGTAGGGGCGTCCTCTGGAAACACCATATATTTT
CDR3: CASSVGASSGNTIYF

size: .
V: TRBV7-9
D: TRBD1
J: TRBJ1-4
DNA: TGTGCCAGCAGCCAAATCAGACAGGGGACTAATGAAAAACTGTTTTTT
CDR3: CASSQIRQGTNEKLFF

size: few
V: TRBV6-5
D: .
J: TRBJ1-5
DNA: TGTGCCAGCAGTCTGCTGAATGGAGTTCAGCCCCAGCATTTT
CDR3: CASSLLNGVQPQHF

size: .
V: TRBV30
D: .
J: TRBJ2-7
DNA: TGTGCCTGGAGTCCCCACACTCCGGGACTGGCAAATTACGAGCAGTACTTC
CDR3: CAWSPHTPGLANYEQYF

size: .
V: TRBV12-3/TRBV12-4
D: .
J: TRBJ1-5
DNA: TGTGCCAGCGGTCCTGGGGTCGAGGGCTTGAAGCCCCAGCATTTT
CDR3: CASGPGVEGLKPQHF

size: .
V: TRBV12-3/TRBV12-4
D: .
J: TRBJ1-1
DNA: TGTGCCAGCAGGGCAGGTGCCTCTGAAGCTTTCTTT
CDR3: CASRAGASEAFF

size: few
V: TRBV27
D: TRBD1
J: TRBJ1-2
DNA: TGTGCCAGCAGTTCGTCTCGCCCGACAGGGGGCGCGACCTTC
CDR3: CASSSSRPTGGATF

size: .
V: TRBV19
D: .
J: TRBJ1-6
DNA: TGTGCCAGTACCGGAACGACAGGAGGTACACCCCTCCACTTT
CDR3: CASTGTTGGTPLHF

size: few
V: TRBV6-2/TRBV6-3
D: .
J: TRBJ2-7
DNA: TGTGCCAGCAGTTACATTTTCGGACCGCAGTACTTC
CDR3: CASSYIFGPQYF

size: .
V: TRBV7-8
D: .
J: TRBJ2-7
DNA: TGTGCCAGCAGCCGCGCTGGGGGGGGCACCTACGAGCAGTACTTC
CDR3: CASSRAGGGTYEQYF

size: .
V: TRBV12-3/TRBV12-4
D: .
J: TRBJ1-5
DNA: TGTGCTAGAGGAGTGGGAAGTCAGCCCCAGCATTTT
CDR3: CARGVGSQPQHF

size: few
V: TRBV5-1
D: TRBD2
J: TRBJ2-5
DNA: TGCGCCAGCAGCTTAGATCCTAGCGGGAACCTAGAGACCCAGTACTTC
CDR3: CASSLDPSGNLETQYF

size: few
V: TRBV6-5
D: .
J: TRBJ1-2
DNA: TGTGCCAGCGGCCATTCCCTTGGGGACTATGGCTACACCTTC
CDR3: CASGHSLGDYGYTF

size: once
V: TRBV6-1
D: .
J: TRBJ1-1
DNA: TGTGCCAGCAGTGAAGCGGATAATCCGAACCTTGAAGCTTTCTTT
CDR3: CASSEADNPNLEAFF

size: .
V: TRBV6-5
D: .
J: TRBJ1-2
DNA: TGTGCCATCAGAGCCTCCAGGAGTAACTATGGCTACACCTTC
CDR3: CAIRASRSNYGYTF

size: .
V: TRBV7-9
D: TRBD2
J: TRBJ2-5
DNA: TGTGCCAGCAGCTCATATGGACTAGCGGGGAGAGAGACCCAGTACTTC
CDR3: CASSSYGLAGRETQYF

size: many
V: TRBV7-8
D: .
J: TRBJ1-5
DNA: TGTGCCAGCAGCTTACTGTCTCCTAATCAGCCCCAGCATTTT
CDR3: CASSLLSPNQPQHF

size: .
V: TRBV4-1
D: .
J: TRBJ1-1
DNA: TGCGCCAGCAGCCCCTTAGGAGGGAGCACTGAAGCTTTCTTT
CDR3: CASSPLGGSTEAFF

size: many
V: TRBV13
D: TRBD2
J: TRBJ2-7
DNA: TGTGCCAGCAGCTTCCCGGGAGGCAACGAGCAGTACTTC
CDR3: CASSFPGGNEQYF

size: many
V: TRBV7-7
D: .
J: TRBJ2-7
DNA: TGTGCTAGCAGCCCCTTGGGGGCCTACGAGCAGTACTTC
CDR3: CASSPLGAYEQYF

size: .
V: TRBV3-1
D: .
J: TRBJ1-5
DNA: TGTGCCAGCAGCCAAGTAGGACAGAATCAGCCCCAGCATTTT
CDR3: CASSQVGQNQPQHF

size: few
V: TRBV7-2
D: .
J: TRBJ2-7
DNA: TGTGCCAGCAGCCGACAGAGCTCGTACGAGCAGCACTTC
CDR3: CASSRQSSYEQHF

size: .
V: TRBV12-3/TRBV12-4
D: .
J: TRBJ2-7
DNA: TGTGCCAGCAGTTTGTCTACACCCCTCCTATCTCAGCAGTACTTC
CDR3: CASSLSTPLLSQQYF

size: once
V: TRBV7-8
D: TRBD1
J: TRBJ1-2
DNA: TGTGCCAGCAGCTTAGTGGCAGGGGGCGAATTTTACTATGGCTACACCTTC
CDR3: CASSLVAGGEFYYGYTF